The present T cell receptor (beta chain) was sequenced within a study of shared clonotypes between healthy human individuals. The CDR3 extends over 13 amino acids. Trimming took off 3 bases at V and 6 bases at J, with 12 bases between the two ends. Germline V CDR1 and CDR2: SQVTM, ANQGSEA. Sequencing used immunoSEQ multiplex PCR; TCRdb keeps in-frame clones, though not all of them. The data contain around 640,000 clones, about 96% of them singletons. Naive CD8 cells, CD45RO-negative and positively selected for CCR7, excluded terminally differentiated effector memory CD45RA+ cells. Healthy HIV-negative adults with no recent acute infections or vaccinations were recruited as donors.

Sequenced sample: naive CD8+ T cells sorted from blood. This receptor was obtained from a woman aged 25 to 39 in good health. The V gene is TRBV29-1, the J gene TRBJ1-3, with D possibly being TRBD1 (5 bases). The CDR3 nucleotides read TGCAGCGTTGATGGGGGAGGGCAAAACACCATATATTTT. It encodes CSVDGGGQNTIYF. Full variable domain (missing parts from reference TRBV29-1 and TRBJ1-3): SAVISQKPSRDICQRGTSLTIQCQVDSQVTMMFWYRQQPGQSLTLIATANQGSEATYESGFVIDKFPISRPNLTFSTLTVSNMSPEDSSIYLCSVDGGGQNTIYFGEGSWLTVV.